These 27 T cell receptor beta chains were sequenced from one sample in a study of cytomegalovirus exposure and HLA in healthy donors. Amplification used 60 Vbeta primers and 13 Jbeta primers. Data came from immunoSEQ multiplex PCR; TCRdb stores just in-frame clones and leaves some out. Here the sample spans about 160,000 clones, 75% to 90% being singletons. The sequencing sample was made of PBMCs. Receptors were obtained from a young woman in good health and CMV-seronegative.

The CDR3 reads CASSLARPGGDYEQYF. The CDR3 DNA follows: TGTGCCAGCAGCTTAGCGAGGCCAGGGGGCGACTACGAGCAGTACTTC. The chain is built from TRBV7-9 and TRBJ2-7; 8 bases fit TRBD1. The CDR3 contains 16 residues. Germline V lookup: CDR1 SEHNR, CDR2 FQNEAQ (reference sequence). The V segment lost 0 bases and the J segment 3 bases; nucleotides outside the gene matches: 7.

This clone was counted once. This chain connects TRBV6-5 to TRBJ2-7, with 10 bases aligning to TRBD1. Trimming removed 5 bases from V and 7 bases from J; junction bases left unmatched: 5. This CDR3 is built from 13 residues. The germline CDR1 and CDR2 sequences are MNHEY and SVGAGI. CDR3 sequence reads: CASSLGQGWEQYF. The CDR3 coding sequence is TGTGCCAGCAGTCTGGGACAGGGGTGGGAGCAGTACTTC.

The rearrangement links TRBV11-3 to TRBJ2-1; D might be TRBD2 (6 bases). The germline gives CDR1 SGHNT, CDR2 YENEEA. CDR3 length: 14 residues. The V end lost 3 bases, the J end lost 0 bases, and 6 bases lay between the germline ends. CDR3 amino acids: CASSFGGSYNEQFF. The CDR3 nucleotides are TGTGCCAGCAGCTTCGGGGGCTCCTACAATGAGCAGTTCTTC.

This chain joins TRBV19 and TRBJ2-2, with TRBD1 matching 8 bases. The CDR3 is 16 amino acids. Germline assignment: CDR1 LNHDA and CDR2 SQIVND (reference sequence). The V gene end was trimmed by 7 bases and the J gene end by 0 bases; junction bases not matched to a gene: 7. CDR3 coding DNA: TGTGCCAGTACCGCAGACAGGGGAACGAACACCGGGGAGCTGTTTTTT. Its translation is CASTADRGTNTGELFF.

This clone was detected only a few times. The CDR3 here is CASSPIRGEQFF. The DNA of the CDR3 is TGTGCCAGCTCACCTATTCGGGGTGAGCAGTTCTTC. The genes are TRBV18 and TRBJ2-1, with TRBD2 as a possible D gene (5 bases). CDR1 KGHSH and CDR2 LQKENI come from the germline V gene. The V end was cut by 3 bases, the J end by 9 bases, with 9 bases between. CDR3 length: 12 amino acids. Complete variable domain (other parts from reference TRBV18 and TRBJ2-1): NAGVMQNPRHLVRRRGQEARLRCSPMKGHSHVYWYRQLPEEGLKFMVYLQKENIIDESGMPKERFSAEFPKEGPSILRIQQVVRGDSAAYFCASSPIRGEQFFGPGTRLTVL.

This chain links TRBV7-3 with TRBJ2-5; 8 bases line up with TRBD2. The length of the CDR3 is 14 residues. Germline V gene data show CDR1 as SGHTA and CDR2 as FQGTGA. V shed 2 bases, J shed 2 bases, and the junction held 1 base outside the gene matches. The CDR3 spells CASSLGGGQETQYF. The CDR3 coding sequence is TGTGCCAGCAGCTTAGGCGGGGGGCAAGAGACCCAGTACTTC.

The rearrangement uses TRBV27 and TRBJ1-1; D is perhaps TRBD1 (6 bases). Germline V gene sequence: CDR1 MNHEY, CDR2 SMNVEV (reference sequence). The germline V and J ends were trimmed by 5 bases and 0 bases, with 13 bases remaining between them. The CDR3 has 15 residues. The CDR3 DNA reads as TGTGCCAGCAGTCCGTCCAGGGGCATGAACACTGAAGCTTTCTTT. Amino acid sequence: CASSPSRGMNTEAFF.

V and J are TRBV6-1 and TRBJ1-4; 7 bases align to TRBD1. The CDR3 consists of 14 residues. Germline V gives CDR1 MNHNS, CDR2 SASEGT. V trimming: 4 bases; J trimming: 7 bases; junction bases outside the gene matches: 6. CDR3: CASSVQGRSEKLFF. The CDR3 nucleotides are TGTGCCAGCAGTGTACAGGGGCGATCTGAAAAACTGTTTTTT.

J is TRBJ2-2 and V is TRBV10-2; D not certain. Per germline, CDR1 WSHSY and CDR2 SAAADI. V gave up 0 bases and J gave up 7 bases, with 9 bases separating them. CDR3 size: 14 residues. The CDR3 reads CASSESARNGELFF. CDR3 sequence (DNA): TGCGCCAGCAGTGAGTCAGCCAGGAACGGGGAGCTGTTTTTT.

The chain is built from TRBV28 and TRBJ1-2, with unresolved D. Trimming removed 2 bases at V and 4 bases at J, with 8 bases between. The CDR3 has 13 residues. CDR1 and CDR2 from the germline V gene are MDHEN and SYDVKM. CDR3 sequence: CASSLMAVYGYTF. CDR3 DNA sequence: TGTGCCAGCAGTTTAATGGCAGTCTATGGCTACACCTTC.

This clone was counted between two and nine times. As DNA, the CDR3 is TGTGCCAGCAACCCTTACAGGTCCTCATTGAACACTGAAGCTTTCTTT. Residues: CASNPYRSSLNTEAFF. The V and J genes are TRBV5-6 and TRBJ1-1, with a possible D match to TRBD1 (5 bases). CDR1 SGHDT and CDR2 YYEEEE come from the germline V gene. The CDR3 consists of 16 residues. Trimming took off 6 bases at V and 0 bases at J, with 18 bases between the two ends.

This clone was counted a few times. For the CDR3, the DNA is TGTGCCAGCAGCGTAGTTCCATACACTGAAGCTTTCTTT. It encodes CASSVVPYTEAFF. The chain recombines TRBV9 with TRBJ1-1, with unresolved D. CDR1 is SGDLS and CDR2 is YYNGEE in the germline V gene. The CDR3 length is 13 residues. V lost 0 bases and J lost 3, with 6 bases in between.

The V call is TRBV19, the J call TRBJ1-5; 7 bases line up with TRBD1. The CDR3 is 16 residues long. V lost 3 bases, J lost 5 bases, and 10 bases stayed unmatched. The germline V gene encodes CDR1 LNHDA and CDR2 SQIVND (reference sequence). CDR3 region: CASSIYGRGVDQPQHF. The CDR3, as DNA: TGTGCCAGTAGTATTTATGGCAGGGGGGTAGATCAGCCCCAGCATTTT.

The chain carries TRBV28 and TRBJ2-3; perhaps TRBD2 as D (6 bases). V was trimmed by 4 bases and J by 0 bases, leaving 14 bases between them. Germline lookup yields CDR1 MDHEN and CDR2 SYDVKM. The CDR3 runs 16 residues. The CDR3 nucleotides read TGTGCCAGCAGTTCCCGAAGACTAGATAGCACAGATACGCAGTATTTT. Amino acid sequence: CASSSRRLDSTDTQYF. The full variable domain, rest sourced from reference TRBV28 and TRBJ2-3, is DVKVTQSSRYLVKRTGEKVFLECVQDMDHENMFWYRQDPGLGLRLIYFSYDVKMKEKGDIPEGYSVSREKKERFSLILESASTNQTSMYLCASSSRRLDSTDTQYFGPGTRLTVL.

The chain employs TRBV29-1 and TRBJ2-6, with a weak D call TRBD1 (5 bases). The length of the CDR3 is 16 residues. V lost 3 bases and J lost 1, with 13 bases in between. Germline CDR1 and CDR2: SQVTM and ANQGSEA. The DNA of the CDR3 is TGCAGCGTTGATGATAACAGGTGGTCTGGGGCCAACGTCCTGACTTTC. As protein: CSVDDNRWSGANVLTF.

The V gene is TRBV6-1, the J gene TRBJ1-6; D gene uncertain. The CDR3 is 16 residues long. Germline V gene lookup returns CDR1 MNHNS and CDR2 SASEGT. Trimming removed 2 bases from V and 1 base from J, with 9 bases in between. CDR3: CASSEIGGSYNSPLHF. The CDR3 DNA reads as TGTGCCAGCAGTGAAATTGGAGGTTCCTATAATTCACCCCTCCACTTT.

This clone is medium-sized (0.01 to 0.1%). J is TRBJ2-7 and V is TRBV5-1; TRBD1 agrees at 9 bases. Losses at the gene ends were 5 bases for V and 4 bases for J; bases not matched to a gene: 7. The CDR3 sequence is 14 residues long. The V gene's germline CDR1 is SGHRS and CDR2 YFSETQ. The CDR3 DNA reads TGCGCCAGCAGTTTACAGGGGGCAGCGTACGAGCAGTACTTC. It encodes CASSLQGAAYEQYF.

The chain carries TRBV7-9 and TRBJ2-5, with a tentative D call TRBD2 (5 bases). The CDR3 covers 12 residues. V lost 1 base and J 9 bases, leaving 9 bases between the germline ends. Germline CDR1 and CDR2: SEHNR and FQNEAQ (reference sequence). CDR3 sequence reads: CASSLGGPAQYF. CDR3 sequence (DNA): TGTGCCAGCAGCTTAGGAGGGCCGGCCCAGTACTTC.

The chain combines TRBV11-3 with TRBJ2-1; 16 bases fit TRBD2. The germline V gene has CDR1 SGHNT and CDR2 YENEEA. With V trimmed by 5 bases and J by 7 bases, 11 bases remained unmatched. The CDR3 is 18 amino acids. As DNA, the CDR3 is TGTGCCAGCAGCGTATCCGGGACTAGCGGGGGGGCGGGAAATGAGCAGTTCTTC. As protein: CASSVSGTSGGAGNEQFF.

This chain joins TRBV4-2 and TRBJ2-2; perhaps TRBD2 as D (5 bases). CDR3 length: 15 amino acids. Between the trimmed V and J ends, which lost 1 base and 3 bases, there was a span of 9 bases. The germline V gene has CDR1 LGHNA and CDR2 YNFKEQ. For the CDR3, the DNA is TGTGCCAGCAGCCAAGTAGGGAGATACACCGGGGAGCTGTTTTTT. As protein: CASSQVGRYTGELFF.

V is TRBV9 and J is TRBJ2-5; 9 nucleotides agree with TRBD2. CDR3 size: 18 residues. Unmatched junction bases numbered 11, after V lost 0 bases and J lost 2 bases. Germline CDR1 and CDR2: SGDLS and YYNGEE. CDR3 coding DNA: TGTGCCAGCAGCGTAGGGGGACTAGCTGGAGGGAGACAAGAGACCCAGTACTTC. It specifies CASSVGGLAGGRQETQYF.

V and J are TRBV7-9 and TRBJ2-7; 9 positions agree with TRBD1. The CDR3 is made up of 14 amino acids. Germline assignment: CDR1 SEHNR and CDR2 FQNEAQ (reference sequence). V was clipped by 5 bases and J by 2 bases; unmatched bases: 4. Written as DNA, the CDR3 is TGTGCCAGCAGCCCCAGACAGGGGGCCTACGAGCAGTACTTC. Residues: CASSPRQGAYEQYF.

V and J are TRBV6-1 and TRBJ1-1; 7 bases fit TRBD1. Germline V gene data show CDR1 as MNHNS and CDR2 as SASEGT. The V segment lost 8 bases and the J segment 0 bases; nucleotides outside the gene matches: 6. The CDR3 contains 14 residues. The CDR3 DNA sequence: TGTGCCAGCGCGAGGGACAGTCTGAACACTGAAGCTTTCTTT. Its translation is CASARDSLNTEAFF.

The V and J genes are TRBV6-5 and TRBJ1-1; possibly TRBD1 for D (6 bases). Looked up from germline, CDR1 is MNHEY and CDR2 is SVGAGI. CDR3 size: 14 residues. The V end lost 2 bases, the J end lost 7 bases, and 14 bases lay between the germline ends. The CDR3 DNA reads TGTGCCAGCAGTTACAGGGGGTCGGGGGGTGAAGCTTTCTTT. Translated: CASSYRGSGGEAFF.

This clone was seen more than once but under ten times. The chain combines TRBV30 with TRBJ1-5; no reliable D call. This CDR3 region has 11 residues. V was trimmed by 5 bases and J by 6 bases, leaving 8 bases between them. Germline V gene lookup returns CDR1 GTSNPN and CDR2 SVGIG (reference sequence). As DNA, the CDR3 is TGTGCCTGGGGACTAGGTCAGCCCCAGCATTTT. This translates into CAWGLGQPQHF.

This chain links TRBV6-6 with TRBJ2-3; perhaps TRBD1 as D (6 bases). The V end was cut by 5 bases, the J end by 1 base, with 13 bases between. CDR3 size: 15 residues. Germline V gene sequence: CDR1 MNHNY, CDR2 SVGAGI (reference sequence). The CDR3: CASSQGQTGTDTQYF. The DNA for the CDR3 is TGTGCCAGCAGTCAAGGACAGACCGGCACAGATACGCAGTATTTT.

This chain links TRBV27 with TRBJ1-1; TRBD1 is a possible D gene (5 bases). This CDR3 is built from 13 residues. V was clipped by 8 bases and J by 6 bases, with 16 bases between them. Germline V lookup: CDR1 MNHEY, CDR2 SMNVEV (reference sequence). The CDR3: CASGRVGQPEAFF. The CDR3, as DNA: TGTGCCAGCGGAAGGGTGGGGCAACCTGAAGCTTTCTTT.